This TCR beta chain was captured in a study of T cells after yellow fever vaccination. CDR3 length: 15 residues. CDR1 is SQVTM, CDR2 ANQGSEA, per germline. V was clipped by 4 bases and J by 1 base, with 16 bases between them. TCRdb independently ran MiXCR on the 5' RACE reads; one entry per CDR3 protein. Here the sample spans around 350,000 distinct CDR3 sequences, more than 5.5% being singletons. This clonotype originated in a man younger than 40 who received the YFV17D yellow fever vaccine. Sequencing was performed on PBMCs, taken 5 days after the yellow fever booster vaccination. The chain combines TRBV29-1 with TRBJ2-5, with D unresolved. DNA of the CDR3: TGCAGCGTTGTCGTCTTGCTTGGGGTCCAAGAGACCCAGTACTTC. Its protein product is CSVVVLLGVQETQYF.